Below, one T cell receptor beta chain is given with its context. This entry belongs to a study of control samples from healthy donors and cancer patients. Assay used: immunoSEQ multiplex PCR; TCRdb lists only in-frame clones, some missing. The repertoire consists of under 95,000 clones, with around four fifths occurring once and the leading ten covering approximately 16%. The CDR3 spans 13 residues. V was clipped by 6 bases and J by 2 bases, with 11 bases between them. Per the germline V gene, CDR1 is SGHAT and CDR2 is FQNNGV. This chain connects TRBV11-2 to TRBJ2-7; tentative D call: TRBD2 (6 bases). Specimen: blood. This clonotype was obtained from a man in his fifties or sixties in good health. CDR3 residues: CASRRDGTYEQYF. In DNA form, the CDR3 reads TGTGCCAGCAGGCGGGACGGGACCTACGAGCAGTACTTC.